These T cell receptor beta chains were read from a single sample in a study of early T cells in non-severe SARS-CoV-2 infection. TCRdb used MiXCR to reprocess the 5' RACE reads, holding one entry per CDR3 protein. Altogether under 25,000 distinct CDR3 sequences are present, 5% being singletons, with the ten largest covering around 4%. Material: whole blood. These receptors were collected from an adult who was a healthcare worker with PCR-confirmed SARS-CoV-2 infection or an uninfected control (not recorded which). The CDR3 runs from the conserved cysteine through the conserved F or W. A D gene is named only where the DNA matches it firmly. Not all rows give a size; the values are once, few, many and, for expanded clones, a class.

TRBD1	TRBV11-2	few	TRBJ2-5	CASSSRGQAQETQYF	TGTGCCAGCAGCTCGAGAGGACAGGCACAAGAGACCCAGTACTTC
-	TRBV4-2	many	TRBJ1-3	CASSQERGATAIYF	TGTGCCAGCAGCCAAGAACGGGGGGCGACAGCCATATATTTT
-	TRBV2	large	TRBJ2-6	CASSTDRDGANVLTF	TGTGCCAGCAGTACCGACCGAGATGGGGCCAACGTCCTGACTTTC
-	TRBV2	-	TRBJ2-7	CASSTDTNPYEQYF	TGTGCCAGCAGTACGGACACAAATCCTTACGAGCAGTACTTC
TRBD1	TRBV6-1	-	TRBJ2-7	CASSGTGEISYEQYF	TGTGCCAGCAGTGGTACAGGGGAGATCTCCTACGAGCAGTACTTC
-	TRBV29-1	-	TRBJ1-4	CSVESGEKLFF	TGCAGCGTTGAATCTGGGGAAAAACTGTTTTTT
TRBD2	TRBV5-4	many	TRBJ2-3	CASSLGLAGGRDTQYF	TGTGCCAGCAGCTTGGGTCTAGCGGGGGGAAGAGATACGCAGTATTTT
TRBD2	TRBV27	-	TRBJ2-3	CASSLMASGASDTQYF	TGTGCCAGCAGTTTAATGGCTAGCGGGGCGTCGGATACGCAGTATTTT
-	TRBV7-2	many	TRBJ2-1	CASRTTSRAGDEQFF	TGTGCCAGCAGGACAACTAGCCGGGCTGGAGATGAGCAGTTCTTC
-	TRBV6-2/TRBV6-3	-	TRBJ2-7	CASSYIGGEQYF	TGTGCCAGCAGTTACATTGGGGGCGAGCAGTACTTC
TRBD1	TRBV20-1	-	TRBJ2-1	CSAPTGTGDYNEQFF	TGCAGTGCTCCGACCGGGACAGGGGACTACAATGAGCAGTTCTTC
-	TRBV19	many	TRBJ2-6	CASSATGTGANVLTF	TGTGCCAGTAGTGCAACAGGGACTGGGGCCAACGTCCTGACTTTC
-	TRBV7-8	-	TRBJ2-1	CASSLQGAEDNEQFF	TGTGCCAGCAGCTTACAAGGGGCGGAAGACAATGAGCAGTTCTTC
-	TRBV4-2	many	TRBJ1-2	CASSQDIGDYGYTF	TGTGCCAGCAGCCAAGACATAGGGGACTATGGCTACACCTTC
-	TRBV4-3	many	TRBJ1-4	CASSQDLLGQTNEKLFF	TGCGCCAGCAGCCAAGATCTGCTAGGCCAAACTAATGAAAAACTGTTTTTT
-	TRBV12-3/TRBV12-4	many	TRBJ1-2	CASSLAGTSNYGYTF	TGTGCCAGCAGTTTAGCAGGGACCAGTAACTATGGCTACACCTTC
TRBD1	TRBV6-4	many	TRBJ2-6	CASSALQGSSGANVLTF	TGTGCCAGCAGTGCCCTACAGGGGAGCTCTGGGGCCAACGTCCTGACTTTC
-	TRBV21-1	many	TRBJ1-6	CASTSAGIYCSYNSPLHF	TGTGCCAGCACTAGCGCCGGGATTTACTGCTCCTATAATTCACCCCTCCACTTT
-	TRBV29-1	-	TRBJ2-6	CSVEEDSVSSGANVLTF	TGCAGCGTTGAAGAGGACAGTGTAAGCTCTGGGGCCAACGTCCTGACTTTC
-	TRBV7-7	-	TRBJ2-5	CASSPSPPGAAQETQYF	TGTGCTAGCAGCCCATCACCCCCGGGAGCGGCCCAAGAGACCCAGTACTTC
-	TRBV6-6	many	TRBJ1-1	CASSYPSSSGNTEAFF	TGTGCCAGCAGTTACCCTAGTAGCAGCGGGAACACTGAAGCTTTCTTT
TRBD1	TRBV6-1	few	TRBJ1-5	CASSLTGPNQPQHF	TGTGCCAGCAGTCTGACAGGGCCCAATCAGCCCCAGCATTTT
TRBD2	TRBV11-2	medium-sized	TRBJ2-3	CASSLGSGGADTQYF	TGTGCCAGCAGCTTAGGGAGCGGGGGCGCAGATACGCAGTATTTT
TRBD1	TRBV9	-	TRBJ1-4	CVSSGETGSTNEKLFF	TGTGTCAGCAGCGGGGAGACAGGGTCAACTAATGAAAAACTGTTTTTT
TRBD1	TRBV11-2	-	TRBJ1-1	CASSSDRGTEAFF	TGTGCCAGCAGTTCCGACAGGGGTACTGAAGCTTTCTTT
TRBD2	TRBV6-9	few	TRBJ2-4	CASSSGTSASHGPKNIQYF	TGTGCCAGCAGCTCCGGGACTAGCGCGTCCCACGGGCCCAAAAACATTCAGTACTTC
-	TRBV20-1	many	TRBJ2-7	CSARGHFGGYEQYF	TGCAGTGCTAGAGGTCACTTTGGGGGCTACGAGCAGTACTTC
-	TRBV14	many	TRBJ1-3	CASSPRGPGLGNTIYF	TGTGCCAGCAGTCCCCGTGGACCAGGGTTGGGTAACACCATATATTTT
-	TRBV7-2	-	TRBJ2-1	CASRDDRHEQFF	TGTGCCAGCAGAGATGACAGGCATGAGCAGTTCTTC
-	TRBV18	few	TRBJ1-1	CASSPFADTEAFF	TGTGCCAGCTCACCCTTTGCGGACACTGAAGCTTTCTTT
-	TRBV10-2	few	TRBJ1-1	CATMGMNTEAFF	TGCGCCACGATGGGGATGAACACTGAAGCTTTCTTT
-	TRBV20-1	many	TRBJ2-5	CSARVLIRRVQETQYF	TGCAGTGCTAGAGTCTTAATTCGCAGGGTCCAAGAGACCCAGTACTTC
-	TRBV12-3/TRBV12-4	few	TRBJ1-1	CASRTGTYTEAFF	TGTGCCAGCAGGACAGGAACATACACTGAAGCTTTCTTT
-	TRBV20-1	many	TRBJ1-1	CSASPGPHGNTEAFF	TGCAGTGCTAGCCCCGGGCCCCACGGGAACACTGAAGCTTTCTTT
-	TRBV12-3/TRBV12-4	many	TRBJ1-1	CASQNLEPRFF	TGTGCCAGCCAAAACCTAGAACCGAGGTTCTTT
TRBD1	TRBV28	many	TRBJ1-1	CASSPTGAVMNTEAFF	TGTGCCAGCAGCCCGACAGGGGCGGTTATGAACACTGAAGCTTTCTTT
-	TRBV4-2	few	TRBJ1-1	CASSLAEKNTEAFF	TGTGCCAGCAGCCTTGCGGAAAAAAACACTGAAGCTTTCTTT
TRBD1	TRBV14	-	TRBJ1-2	CASSPGTGVGYTF	TGTGCCAGCAGCCCGGGGACAGGGGTTGGCTACACCTTC
-	TRBV29-1	-	TRBJ2-1	CSVDGSHLDEQFF	TGCAGCGTTGACGGTAGCCATTTGGATGAGCAGTTCTTC
-	TRBV10-1	medium-sized	TRBJ1-5	CASSDSSGSRTNQPQHF	TGCGCCAGCAGTGATTCCTCCGGGAGCCGAACAAATCAGCCCCAGCATTTT
TRBD2	TRBV25-1	many	TRBJ2-7	CASSVGGDYEQYF	TGTGCCAGCAGTGTGGGGGGGGATTACGAGCAGTACTTC
-	TRBV29-1	few	TRBJ2-7	CSVGDGIKEQYF	TGCAGCGTAGGGGACGGTATAAAGGAGCAGTACTTC
TRBD1	TRBV20-1	many	TRBJ1-2	CSASGQGKQSYTF	TGCAGTGCTAGTGGACAGGGAAAACAGAGCTACACCTTC
-	TRBV7-3	many	TRBJ2-7	CASSLGGVVYEQYF	TGTGCCAGCAGCTTAGGTGGCGTGGTTTACGAGCAGTACTTC
-	TRBV7-7	many	TRBJ2-2	CASSLGLGITGELFF	TGTGCTAGCAGCTTAGGCTTGGGGATCACCGGGGAGCTGTTTTTT
-	TRBV18	many	TRBJ2-7	CASSQGREYEQYF	TGTGCCAGCTCACAGGGCAGGGAATACGAGCAGTACTTC
TRBD1	TRBV7-9	-	TRBJ2-2	CASSPSQGLRGTGELFF	TGTGCCAGCAGCCCTTCACAGGGGCTGAGGGGGACCGGGGAGCTGTTTTTT
TRBD2	TRBV5-4	few	TRBJ2-7	CASRDGPGGSYEQYF	TGTGCCAGCAGGGATGGCCCGGGAGGTTCCTACGAGCAGTACTTC
TRBD1	TRBV5-6	few	TRBJ1-5	CASSFGQGPHQPQHF	TGTGCCAGCAGCTTCGGACAGGGCCCCCACCAGCCCCAGCATTTT
-	TRBV9	many	TRBJ1-4	CASSVSATNEKLFF	TGTGCCAGCAGCGTCTCCGCAACTAATGAAAAACTGTTTTTT
TRBD1	TRBV25-1	-	TRBJ1-6	CASSDIQGNSPLHF	TGTGCCAGCAGTGATATACAGGGGAATTCACCCCTCCACTTT
-	TRBV7-9	-	TRBJ2-2	CASSTRDARTNTGELFF	TGTGCCAGCAGCACCCGGGACGCCCGGACGAACACCGGGGAGCTGTTTTTT
TRBD2	TRBV29-1	many	TRBJ2-7	CSVEDRGAGRGAYEQYF	TGCAGCGTTGAAGATCGTGGAGCGGGGAGAGGGGCCTACGAGCAGTACTTC
TRBD2	TRBV7-9	many	TRBJ2-1	CASSLYGLADEQFF	TGTGCCAGCAGCTTATACGGACTAGCGGATGAGCAGTTCTTC
-	TRBV4-3	once	TRBJ2-6	CASSQEGSGANVLTF	TGCGCCAGCAGCCAAGAGGGCTCTGGGGCCAACGTCCTGACTTTC
-	TRBV28	many	TRBJ1-2	CASSPSQVSGYTF	TGTGCCAGCAGTCCGAGTCAGGTATCTGGCTACACCTTC
TRBD1	TRBV10-1	medium-sized	TRBJ1-1	CASRDSGGAGTNTEAFF	TGCGCCAGCAGGGATTCAGGGGGCGCAGGTACGAACACTGAAGCTTTCTTT